The rows below give T cell receptor beta chains drawn from one sample of a study of blood T cells in healthy people across ages. TCRdb used MiXCR to reprocess the 5' RACE reads, holding one entry per CDR3 protein. The table includes hundreds of thousands of distinct CDR3 sequences, roughly 49% detected once. The sample was blood. These receptors were taken from a woman in her sixties or seventies in good health. The CDR3 runs from the conserved cysteine through the conserved F or W. The D gene is left open where the match is weak. Not all rows give a size; the values are once, few, many and, for expanded clones, a class.

d_call clone_size j_call v_call cdr3_length cdr3_aa cdr3_nt
NA many TRBJ2-7 TRBV4-1 15 CASSQGLTGRDEQYF TGCGCCAGCAGCCAAGGGTTGACAGGGAGGGACGAGCAGTACTTC
NA NA TRBJ2-7 TRBV6-5 15 CASSYPWSDSYEQYF TGTGCCAGCAGTTACCCTTGGTCAGACTCCTACGAGCAGTACTTC
NA NA TRBJ1-6 TRBV7-9 15 CASKLGTQDNSPLHF TGTGCCAGCAAGCTCGGGACACAGGATAATTCACCCCTCCACTTT
TRBD2 medium-sized TRBJ2-1 TRBV19 15 CASSKTSGDYNEQFF TGTGCCAGTAGTAAAACTAGCGGAGATTACAATGAGCAGTTCTTC
TRBD2 NA TRBJ2-7 TRBV28 15 CASSLHVGGSYEQYF TGTGCCAGCAGCCTCCACGTGGGCGGGAGTTACGAGCAGTACTTC
NA NA TRBJ1-4 TRBV18 16 CASSPSNTGPWEKLFF TGTGCCAGCTCACCAAGTAATACAGGGCCGTGGGAAAAACTGTTTTTT
NA NA TRBJ2-7 TRBV5-1 15 CASSLVRGLNYEQYF TGCGCCAGCAGCTTGGTTCGGGGACTGAATTACGAGCAGTACTTC
NA NA TRBJ2-5 TRBV5-1 15 CASSLFGDSQETQYF TGCGCCAGCAGCTTGTTCGGAGACAGCCAAGAGACCCAGTACTTC
NA NA TRBJ2-7 TRBV30 13 CAWETGTRHEQYF TGTGCCTGGGAGACAGGGACTCGACACGAGCAGTACTTC
NA NA TRBJ2-1 TRBV20-1 11 CSATAGGEQFF TGCAGTGCAACCGCGGGTGGTGAGCAGTTCTTC
NA NA TRBJ2-3 TRBV6-2/TRBV6-3 14 CASSQSTITDTQYF TGTGCCAGCAGTCAATCCACCATCACAGATACGCAGTATTTT
TRBD2 NA TRBJ2-1 TRBV29-1 14 CSVDRLAGSNEQFF TGCAGCGTTGACCGACTAGCTGGGTCCAATGAGCAGTTCTTC
NA NA TRBJ2-7 TRBV28 13 CASSSRVLYEQYF TGTGCCAGCAGTTCTCGGGTTCTCTACGAGCAGTACTTC
NA NA TRBJ2-7 TRBV7-2 14 CASSFGSISYEQYF TGTGCCAGCAGCTTTGGGTCCATCTCCTACGAGCAGTACTTC
TRBD2 NA TRBJ2-1 TRBV10-3 13 CAITGGSYKEQFF TGTGCCATCACTGGCGGGAGCTACAAGGAGCAGTTCTTC
NA NA TRBJ1-2 TRBV7-8 16 CASSPSRVRRGYGYTF TGTGCCAGCAGCCCCAGCCGGGTCCGGAGGGGTTATGGCTACACCTTC
NA once TRBJ2-5 TRBV12-3/TRBV12-4 16 CASSLRLQGIDNEQYF TGTGCCAGCAGTTTAAGGCTACAGGGTATCGACAATGAGCAGTACTTC
NA NA TRBJ2-7 TRBV7-2 12 CVSSATSTEQYF TGTGTCAGCAGCGCAACATCAACCGAGCAGTACTTC
NA NA TRBJ1-6 TRBV20-1 14 CSARESSYNSPLHF TGCAGTGCTAGGGAAAGCTCCTATAATTCACCCCTCCACTTT
NA few TRBJ1-2 TRBV4-3 13 CASSQDKAHGYTF TGCGCCAGCAGCCAAGATAAAGCCCATGGCTACACCTTC
NA few TRBJ2-5 TRBV29-1 15 CSVVPNAAPQETQYF TGCAGCGTTGTCCCAAATGCAGCCCCCCAAGAGACCCAGTACTTC
NA NA TRBJ2-7 TRBV20-1 13 CSAPPRGGYEQYF TGCAGTGCTCCACCCAGGGGTGGTTACGAGCAGTACTTC
NA NA TRBJ1-5 TRBV12-3/TRBV12-4 14 CASGYGQPNQPQHF TGTGCCAGCGGATACGGACAGCCCAATCAGCCCCAGCATTTT
TRBD1 few TRBJ2-3 TRBV7-2 13 CASSLEVGDSQYF TGTGCCAGCAGCTTGGAAGTAGGGGACAGCCAGTATTTT
TRBD2 NA TRBJ2-3 TRBV7-9 15 CASSLGSGYTDTQYF TGTGCCAGCAGCCTGGGTAGCGGGTACACAGATACGCAGTATTTT
NA NA TRBJ2-3 TRBV5-1 15 CASSLMRSGVDTQYF TGCGCCAGCAGCTTGATGCGATCGGGAGTAGATACGCAGTATTTT
NA few TRBJ1-5 TRBV18 12 CASSPPAGATHF TGTGCCAGCTCACCACCGGCAGGGGCTACGCATTTT
NA NA TRBJ2-7 TRBV20-1 14 CSATGGAPSYEQYF TGCAGTGCTACGGGGGGCGCCCCCTCCTACGAGCAGTACTTC
NA few TRBJ2-1 TRBV6-2/TRBV6-3 15 CASSYGGPGYNEQFF TGTGCCAGCAGTTATGGGGGTCCGGGCTACAATGAGCAGTTCTTC
TRBD1 NA TRBJ1-2 TRBV7-9 14 CASTLDRAPYGYTF TGTGCCAGCACCCTTGACAGGGCCCCCTATGGCTACACCTTC
NA few TRBJ2-1 TRBV20-1 15 CSARVAGLSYNEQFF TGCAGTGCTAGAGTCGCGGGCCTCTCCTACAATGAGCAGTTCTTC
NA NA TRBJ1-2 TRBV20-1 12 CSVTTSNYGYTF TGCAGTGTTACTACTAGTAACTATGGTTACACCTTC